This is a list of T cell receptor beta chains from one sample in a study of OX40 agonist ivuxolimab in advanced cancers. The table came from immunoSEQ multiplex PCR; TCRdb's copy has only in-frame clones and leaves some out. The sample contains fewer than 50,000 clones, 70% to 90% of which appear only once. Sequenced here: CD4+ or CD8+ T cells sorted from blood, sampled in a trial of the OX40 agonist ivuxolimab. Receptors originate from an adult with an advanced solid tumor such as melanoma, head and neck, liver or kidney cancer. CDR3s leave out the opening cysteine and the closing phenylalanine or tryptophan. Size tells how often a clone was seen (once, few, many) or the class of an expanded clone, and some rows leave it out.

J gene	clone size	V gene	CDR3 protein
TRBJ2-2	NA	TRBV5-1	ASSFRQGTGELF
TRBJ2-7	NA	TRBV2	ASSERGERFIDEQY
TRBJ1-1	NA	TRBV7-3	ASSPSTTWVNTEAF
TRBJ2-7	NA	TRBV7-8	ASSARGGRATEQY
TRBJ2-7	NA	TRBV11-2	ASSLLQGNAYEQY
TRBJ2-1	NA	TRBV14	ASSPFGGTGYNEQF
TRBJ2-3	NA	TRBV9	ASSHDSLTDTQY
TRBJ1-4	NA	TRBV7-9	ASSSVEGQLNEKLF
TRBJ2-7	NA	TRBV5-6	ASGPAGGFYEQY
TRBJ1-2	NA	TRBV9	ASSVGGPRGYT
TRBJ2-3	few	TRBV7-9	ASSSSQTGGDTQY
TRBJ2-3	NA	TRBV12-2	ASRLVPAGSTDTQY
TRBJ1-6	NA	TRBV6-5	ASSPRGIYSPLH
TRBJ1-5	NA	TRBV5-6	ASSFGGNQPQH
TRBJ2-1	NA	TRBV5-4	ASSPGISGRAYEQF
TRBJ1-1	NA	TRBV9	ASSVPTGEGNTEAF
TRBJ2-1	NA	TRBV27	ASSFKGYNEQF
TRBJ1-2	once	TRBV9	ASSGQEST
TRBJ2-3	NA	TRBV5-6	ASRAGTDSSDTQY
TRBJ2-1	NA	TRBV2	ASSEGLAGWDEQF
TRBJ2-7	NA	TRBV6-5	ASSYTQGADEQY
TRBJ1-1	once	TRBV13	ASSPTGSSTEAF
TRBJ2-2	NA	TRBV19	ASSIETSGRGTGELF
TRBJ2-5	NA	TRBV5-1	ASSLAGDRTETQY
TRBJ2-7	NA	TRBV5-8	ASSLESSSEQY
TRBJ2-7	NA	TRBV5-1	ASSPGLAQY
TRBJ2-5	NA	TRBV27	ASSSRGGRETQY
TRBJ1-2	NA	TRBV27	ASSLSGGARSSYGYT
TRBJ2-7	NA	TRBV6-1	AIGTGLYEQY
NA	NA	TRBV7-3	ASSPTSGSYEQY
TRBJ2-2	NA	TRBV2	ASSEWGGLNTGELF
TRBJ2-3	NA	TRBV6-1	ASRLGVYF
TRBJ2-7	NA	TRBV9	ASSLGRGYEQY
TRBJ2-5	once	TRBV6-6	ASSPGLAETQY
TRBJ2-1	NA	TRBV5-1	ASSSTGTRVNEQF
TRBJ1-3	NA	TRBV19	ASTTPRGRNTIY
TRBJ2-1	NA	TRBV7-6	ASSARQGLGNEQF
TRBJ1-6	once	TRBV9	ASSASPGLGSPLH
TRBJ2-2	NA	TRBV15	ATMGGGGTGELF
TRBJ1-2	NA	TRBV7-2	ASSLDQGLLGYT
TRBJ1-2	NA	TRBV4-2	ASSPRTRGHNYGYT
TRBJ2-3	NA	TRBV7-3	ASSLLRDASTDTQY
TRBJ2-3	NA	TRBV5-4	ASSYGPGTSSTDTQY
TRBJ1-1	NA	TRBV10-2	ASSKYGEAF
TRBJ2-3	NA	TRBV27	ASRTSGRMNTQY